These 28 T cell receptor beta chains share one sample of origin, sequenced in a study of human T cells and chemical hapten exposure. TCRdb processed the RACE reads anew with MiXCR; each CDR3 protein has one entry. The data show approximately 88,000 distinct CDR3 sequences, approximately 12% seen once. As to time point: patch test 3, about 24 weeks after DPC sensitization. Regarding treatment: therapeutic diphenylcyclopropenone sensitization with weekly scalp DPC. Sequenced here: whole blood, sampled in connection with sensitization to the hapten diphenylcyclopropenone (DPC). These receptors came from a woman aged 45 to 65 with alopecia areata. Some clones in this sample may be carry-over from other donors' samples.

The gene calls are TRBV24-1 and TRBJ2-1; 10 nucleotides match TRBD2. The CDR3 sequence is 17 residues long. The germline gives CDR1 KGHDR, CDR2 SFDVKD. Unmatched junction bases numbered 8, after V lost 5 bases and J lost 2 bases. CDR3: CATSGDSTSGAYNEQFF. CDR3 DNA sequence: TGTGCCACCAGTGGAGACTCCACTAGCGGGGCCTACAATGAGCAGTTCTTC.

This clonotype was detected many times. This chain connects TRBV4-2 to TRBJ2-2; D uncertain. The CDR3 covers 15 residues. Germline V gene data show CDR1 as LGHNA and CDR2 as YNFKEQ. Trimming cost V 0 bases and J 3 bases, with 8 bases left between them. The CDR3 loop reads CASSQDRLYTGELFF. The CDR3 DNA reads TGTGCCAGCAGCCAAGATCGACTCTACACCGGGGAGCTGTTTTTT.

In DNA form, the CDR3 reads TGTGCCAGTAGTATCCAAGGGGCCACCTACAATGAGCAGTTCTTC. Protein sequence: CASSIQGATYNEQFF. The J gene is TRBJ2-1, the V gene TRBV19; possible D gene TRBD1, 5 bases. The CDR3 length is 15 residues. V lost 3 bases and J lost 2, with 11 bases in between. In germline, CDR1 is LNHDA, CDR2 SQIVND (reference sequence).

The table lists this clonotype with many counts. The chain is built from TRBV6-2 or TRBV6-3 and TRBJ1-1; D unresolved. Trimming cost V 0 bases and J 4 bases, with 6 bases left between them. Per germline, CDR1 MNHEY and CDR2 SVGEGT. The CDR3 sequence is 13 residues long. DNA of the CDR3: TGTGCCAGCAGTTACTCCCGGGGCACTGAAGCTTTCTTT. Protein product: CASSYSRGTEAFF.

This clonotype was observed a few times. The J gene is TRBJ2-1, the V gene TRBV15, with D possibly matching TRBD2 (5 bases). The germline CDR1 and CDR2 sequences are LNHNV and YYDKDF (reference sequence). V was pared by 0 bases and J by 8 bases, with 14 bases between. This CDR3 is 15 amino acids long. CDR3 sequence reads: CATSRDRRVRDEQFF. CDR3 sequence (DNA): TGTGCCACCAGCAGAGATAGGCGGGTCCGGGATGAGCAGTTCTTC.

Ten or more counts support this clonotype. The chain couples TRBV7-3 to TRBJ2-2; no firm D call. CDR1 and CDR2 (germline): SGHTA, FQGTGA. The CDR3 length is 14 residues. The ends were cut back, 3 bases at V and 3 bases at J, with 8 bases in the middle. CDR3 loop: CASSFNRDTGELFF. CDR3 nucleotide sequence: TGTGCCAGCAGCTTCAACCGGGACACCGGGGAGCTGTTTTTT.

This rearrangement joins TRBV3-1 to TRBJ2-7; D is unresolved. This CDR3 contains 12 residues. Trimming removed 2 bases from V and 2 bases from J, with 4 bases in between. CDR1 LGHDT and CDR2 YNNKEL come from the germline V gene (reference sequence). CDR3 sequence (DNA): TGTGCCAGCAGCCAATCAACCTACGAGCAGTACTTC. This encodes CASSQSTYEQYF.

This clonotype occurred a few times. The J gene is TRBJ1-1, the V gene TRBV18; D uncertain. This CDR3 spans 13 amino acids. Deletions cut 6 bases from V and 1 base from J, with 9 bases between. In germline, CDR1 is KGHSH, CDR2 LQKENI. The CDR3 DNA reads TGTGCCAGCTCCCCTACCGAGAACACTGAAGCTTTCTTT. This codes for CASSPTENTEAFF.

This clonotype was counted ten times or more. This sequence joins TRBV7-2 and TRBJ2-2, with TRBD2 matching 9 bases. Germline assignment: CDR1 SGHTA and CDR2 FQGNSA. Trimming at V came to 5 bases and at J to 4 bases, leaving 2 bases not matched to a gene. CDR3 size: 14 residues. This chain's CDR3 is CASSLTSGTGELFF. The CDR3 DNA reads TGTGCCAGCAGCCTGACTAGCGGCACCGGGGAGCTGTTTTTT.

The sample holds a few counts of this clonotype. This chain links TRBV27 with TRBJ2-5; 7 bases agree with TRBD1. The CDR3 covers 15 residues. Germline V gene lookup returns CDR1 MNHEY and CDR2 SMNVEV (reference sequence). V dropped 5 bases and J dropped 1; count of bases not matched to a gene: 7. The CDR3 loop is CASSPLDRSQETQYF. CDR3 bases: TGTGCCAGCAGTCCCCTGGACAGGAGCCAAGAGACCCAGTACTTC.

This clonotype was observed a few times. The chain uses TRBV7-3 and TRBJ2-2; D is ambiguous. CDR3 size: 14 residues. The germline V and J ends were trimmed by 0 bases and 5 bases, with 7 bases remaining between them. Germline V gives CDR1 SGHTA, CDR2 FQGTGA. Here the CDR3 reads CASSLTAATGELFF. Here the CDR3 DNA reads TGTGCCAGCAGCTTAACTGCTGCGACCGGGGAGCTGTTTTTT.

The rearrangement links TRBV20-1 to TRBJ1-1; D is perhaps TRBD1 (6 bases). The germline V gene encodes CDR1 DFQATT and CDR2 SNEGSKA (reference sequence). The V end lost 5 bases, the J end lost 3 bases, and 19 bases lay between the germline ends. The CDR3 loop spans 15 amino acids. This CDR3 is CSASGVVGWDTEAFF. CDR3 nucleotide sequence: TGCAGTGCTTCAGGGGTCGTGGGATGGGACACTGAAGCTTTCTTT.

V gene TRBV28 combines with J gene TRBJ1-6; D gene ambiguous. With 7 bases removed from V and 5 bases from J, the gap between germline ends came to 12 bases. The CDR3 extends over 14 amino acids. The germline V gene encodes CDR1 MDHEN and CDR2 SYDVKM. CDR3 sequence reads: CASTSANNNSPLHF. The DNA of the CDR3 is TGTGCCAGCACGTCAGCGAACAATAATTCACCCCTCCACTTT.

The chain combines TRBV28 with TRBJ1-2; 7 nucleotides align to TRBD1. Germline V gene lookup returns CDR1 MDHEN and CDR2 SYDVKM. V gave up 6 bases and J gave up 0 bases; unmatched junction bases: 7. This CDR3 comprises 15 residues. The CDR3 sequence: CASRPQGGTNYGYTF. The CDR3 DNA is TGTGCCAGCAGACCCCAGGGGGGAACTAACTATGGCTACACCTTC.

The chain couples TRBV6-5 to TRBJ2-5; 9 bases match TRBD1. The CDR3 loop spans 20 amino acids. The trim removed 3 bases at V and 1 base at J, leaving 18 bases unmatched. CDR1 and CDR2 (germline): MNHEY, SVGAGI. The CDR3 nucleotides are TGTGCCAGCAGTTATATAACTGACAGGGGGAGAATTTTGGGCCAAGAGACCCAGTACTTC. Its translation: CASSYITDRGRILGQETQYF.

The CDR3 loop is CASSELSYGYTF. The CDR3 DNA follows: TGTGCCAGCAGTGAGTTATCCTATGGCTACACCTTC. This rearrangement joins TRBV6-1 to TRBJ1-2; D is uncertain. CDR1 and CDR2 (germline): MNHNS, SASEGT. This CDR3 has 12 residues. Trimming cost V 3 bases and J 4 bases, with 6 bases left between them.

The table lists this clonotype with many counts. The chain is built from TRBV28 and TRBJ2-3, with D hard to call. CDR1 and CDR2 from the germline V gene are MDHEN and SYDVKM. V was trimmed by 3 bases and J by 2 bases, leaving 15 bases between them. The CDR3 contains 16 residues. The CDR3 protein is CASSFKGWRFTDTQYF. CDR3 bases: TGTGCCAGCAGTTTTAAAGGCTGGAGATTCACAGATACGCAGTATTTT.

This clonotype has at least ten counts. The V call is TRBV11-2, the J call TRBJ2-3, with D unresolved. The CDR3 is made up of 15 amino acids. With 0 bases removed from V and 8 bases from J, the gap between germline ends came to 15 bases. Germline lookup yields CDR1 SGHAT and CDR2 FQNNGV. The CDR3, as DNA: TGTGCCAGCAGCTTAGATGACCTGCCGTCTGGTACGCAGTATTTT. Translated: CASSLDDLPSGTQYF. Using reference TRBV11-2 and TRBJ2-3 for the parts outside the CDR3, the full variable domain is EAGVAQSPRYKIIEKRQSVAFWCNPISGHATLYWYQQILGQGPKLLIQFQNNGVVDDSQLPKDRFSAERLKGVDSTLKIQPAKLEDSAVYLCASSLDDLPSGTQYFGPGTRLTVL.

There are a few counts of this clonotype. The V gene is TRBV7-2, the J gene TRBJ2-1, with TRBD2 as a possible D gene (6 bases). V was shortened by 2 bases and J by 5 bases, with 13 bases between the two germline ends. Germline CDR1 reads SGHTA; CDR2 reads FQGNSA. This CDR3 is 15 amino acids long. This chain's CDR3 is CASSLRLSGHNEQFF. CDR3 DNA: TGTGCCAGCAGCTTAAGGCTTAGCGGCCACAATGAGCAGTTCTTC.

The V and J genes are TRBV12-3 or TRBV12-4 and TRBJ1-2; D perhaps matches TRBD1 (5 bases). The CDR3 spans 15 residues. The V end was cut by 2 bases, the J end by 4 bases, with 14 bases between. As DNA, the CDR3 is TGTGCCAGCAGTTTACGGGGGGGTATCTCCTATGGCTACACCTTC. Its protein product is CASSLRGGISYGYTF.

This clonotype was seen repeatedly, ten times or more. This sequence joins TRBV5-5 and TRBJ2-7; D is unresolved. Germline loops: CDR1 SGHKS, CDR2 YYEKEE (reference sequence). The CDR3 has 14 amino acids. V lost 1 base to trimming and J lost 7 bases, with 15 bases between them. This CDR3 is CASSLRAELREQYF. DNA of the CDR3: TGTGCCAGCAGCTTGAGGGCAGAACTGAGGGAGCAGTACTTC. The full variable domain, completed using reference TRBV5-5 and TRBJ2-7, is DAGVTQSPTHLIKTRGQQVTLRCSPISGHKSVSWYQQVLGQGPQFIFQYYEKEERGRGNFPDRFSARQFPNYSSELNVNALLLGDSALYLCASSLRAELREQYFGPGTRLTVT.

This clonotype was seen ten or more times. Germline is not matched at one junction end, which may reflect a read error. V usage is TRBV7-7 and J usage is TRBJ1-1; 10 bases align to TRBD1. The CDR3 covers 13 residues. CDR1 and CDR2 (germline): SSHAT, FNYEAQ (reference sequence). The CDR3: CASSRDRGAEAFF. In DNA, the CDR3 is TGTGCTAGCAGTCGGGACAGGGGCGCTGAAGCTTTCTTT.

The rearrangement uses TRBV12-3 or TRBV12-4 and TRBJ2-1; perhaps TRBD2 as D (5 bases). The CDR3 spans 14 residues. V dropped 4 bases and J dropped 6 bases, with 13 bases sitting between them. The CDR3 region has the DNA TGTGCCAGCAGTTGGGTAGCGAAGGGCAATGAGCAGTTCTTC. Encoded protein: CASSWVAKGNEQFF.

This clonotype was detected a few times. V and J are TRBV7-3 and TRBJ2-2; D gene ambiguous. V was shortened by 0 bases and J by 4 bases, with 3 bases between the two germline ends. Per germline, CDR1 SGHTA and CDR2 FQGTGA. CDR3 size: 13 residues. The CDR3 DNA reads as TGTGCCAGCAGCTTAACTGCCACCGGGGAGCTGTTTTTT. It codes for CASSLTATGELFF. The variable domain in full, completed from reference TRBV7-3 and TRBJ2-2, reads GAGVSQTPSNKVTEKGKYVELRCDPISGHTALYWYRQSLGQGPEFLIYFQGTGAADDSGLPNDRFFAVRPEGSVSTLKIQRTERGDSAVYLCASSLTATGELFFGEGSRLTVL.

The CDR3, as DNA: TGTGCCAGCAGCCAAGTCCCCAGATACAATGAGCAGTTCTTC. Its translation: CASSQVPRYNEQFF. This rearrangement joins TRBV4-2 to TRBJ2-1, with D uncertain. The CDR3 covers 14 residues. Trimming pared 1 base from V and 4 bases from J, leaving 8 bases between. Germline V gene lookup returns CDR1 LGHNA and CDR2 YNFKEQ.

The chain has TRBV5-1 and TRBJ2-7; D unclear. Germline V lookup: CDR1 SGHRS, CDR2 YFSETQ. V was trimmed by 1 base and J by 0 bases, leaving 11 bases between them. This CDR3 spans 15 amino acids. The CDR3 reads CASSLFGISSYEQYF. The CDR3 DNA follows: TGCGCCAGCAGCTTGTTTGGAATTTCCTCCTACGAGCAGTACTTC.

A few counts support this clonotype. The rearrangement links TRBV20-1 to TRBJ2-2, with TRBD2 identical over 7 bases. V lost 2 bases, J lost 3 bases, and 6 bases stayed unmatched. This CDR3 is built from 15 residues. Germline assignment: CDR1 DFQATT and CDR2 SNEGSKA (reference sequence). The CDR3 nucleotides are TGCAGTGCTAGACCCGGACTAGATGACACCGGGGAGCTGTTTTTT. Translated: CSARPGLDDTGELFF.

This clonotype was detected only a few times. The chain combines TRBV3-1 with TRBJ2-7, with D perhaps matching TRBD1 (6 bases). Germline V CDR1 and CDR2: LGHDT, YNNKEL (reference sequence). Trimming left V 4 bases short and J 5 bases short, with 15 bases between. The CDR3 contains 14 residues. The CDR3 region has the DNA TGTGCCAGCAGCCCGACAGGTTATCTGAACGAGCAGTACTTC. Protein sequence: CASSPTGYLNEQYF.